A selection of T cell receptor beta chains follows, all from one sample in a study of blood T cell repertoires in COVID-19. Produced via immunoSEQ multiplex PCR; TCRdb's table is partial and in-frame only. The sample includes 100,000 to 150,000 clones, approximately 90% of them seen just once. The source material was peripheral blood. These receptors all stem from a human donor in a cohort sampled during active COVID-19. Each CDR3 is given with its conserved first and last residue. The D gene is left open where the match is weak. Clone size appears in some rows only: once, few, many, or a class for an expanded clone.

clone_size d_call j_call cdr3_length v_call cdr3_nt cdr3_aa
many . TRBJ2-7 17 TRBV4-1 TGCGCCAGCAGCCAGTCCCGGCAGCGACTGAGAGATGACGAGCAGTACTTC CASSQSRQRLRDDEQYF
. TRBD2 TRBJ2-5 15 TRBV3-1/TRBV3-2 TGTGCCAGCAGGCATGCGGATAGCGGGAGAGAGACCCAGTACTTC CASRHADSGRETQYF
. TRBD1 TRBJ2-7 17 TRBV15 TGTGCCACCAGCAGAGGGGTCTGGGGGACAGGGCAATACGAGCAGTACTTC CATSRGVWGTGQYEQYF
. TRBD1 TRBJ2-5 15 TRBV5-4 TGTGCCAGCAGCACCGGGACAGGGGGCTTGGAGACCCAGTACTTC CASSTGTGGLETQYF
. . TRBJ2-3 15 TRBV7-9 TGTGCCAGCCAACTACAGGGACGTGGCACAGATACGCAGTATTTT CASQLQGRGTDTQYF
. TRBD1 TRBJ1-2 15 TRBV6-5 TGTGCCAGCAGTTACTCGACAGGGATCTACTATGGCTACACCTTC CASSYSTGIYYGYTF
. TRBD1 TRBJ2-7 14 TRBV3-1/TRBV3-2 TGTGCCAGCAGCGCACGGACAGGGGGCGGTGAGCAGTACTTC CASSARTGGGEQYF
few TRBD2 TRBJ2-7 14 TRBV5-1 TGCGCCAGCAGCTTAGATAGCGGGGTCGACGAGCAGTACTTC CASSLDSGVDEQYF
. . TRBJ2-7 16 TRBV4-2 TGTGCCAGCAGCCAAGATCAGGTTTCTGCCTCCTACGAGCAGTACTTC CASSQDQVSASYEQYF
. . TRBJ2-1 13 TRBV12-3/TRBV12-4 TGTGCCAGCAGTTTTTCCGGGGTCGATGAGCAGTTCTTC CASSFSGVDEQFF
. . TRBJ2-7 13 TRBV7-2 TGTGCCAGCAGCTTAAATATTCAGTTCGAGCAGTACTTC CASSLNIQFEQYF
. TRBD2 TRBJ2-2 18 TRBV3-1/TRBV3-2 TGTGCCAGCAGCCCGCCTTGGGGCGGGGGGACGAACACCGGGGAGCTGTTTTTT CASSPPWGGGTNTGELFF
. TRBD1 TRBJ2-7 14 TRBV18 TGTGCCAGCTCACCGTCAGGGGGATCCTACGAGCAGTACTTC CASSPSGGSYEQYF
. . TRBJ2-3 17 TRBV7-9 TGTGCCAGCAGCTTCCGAGTAGCGCACAAACAAAGAGATACGCAGTATTTT CASSFRVAHKQRDTQYF
. . TRBJ2-1 14 TRBV7-9 TGTGCCAGCAGTTACGACTACTCCTACAATGAGCAGTTCTTC CASSYDYSYNEQFF
. . TRBJ2-3 15 TRBV7-6 TGTGCCAGCAGCTTATCGGGCGGGTACACAGATACGCAGTATTTT CASSLSGGYTDTQYF
. TRBD1 TRBJ1-5 14 TRBV6-5 TGTGCCAGCACTATTGACAGGGGAAAACAGCCCCAGCATTTT CASTIDRGKQPQHF
. . TRBJ2-7 12 TRBV29-1 TGCAGCGTCGCTGACAGCTCCTACGAGCAGTACTTC CSVADSSYEQYF
. . TRBJ2-1 15 TRBV28 TGTGCCAGCAGCCGCGTAGGCGGGGTCTACAATGAGCAGTTCTTC CASSRVGGVYNEQFF
. . TRBJ1-1 14 TRBV7-2 TGTGCCAGCAGCTTAGTATCTTGGAGCACTGAAGCTTTCTTT CASSLVSWSTEAFF
many . TRBJ1-2 14 TRBV3-1/TRBV3-2 TGTGCCAGCAGCCCTCTTCGCGAGGACTATGGCTACACCTTC CASSPLREDYGYTF
. TRBD1 TRBJ1-2 14 TRBV4-2 TGTGCCAGCAGGGACAGGGGGTTTAACTATGGCTACACCTTC CASRDRGFNYGYTF
. . TRBJ1-2 15 TRBV7-9 TGTGCCAGCAGCTTAGAAGCCTTCGACTCTTATGGCTACACCTTC CASSLEAFDSYGYTF
. . TRBJ2-7 18 TRBV28 TGTGCCAGCAGGCAGGGGCCTCGGTGGACTGCTGGATCCTACGAGCAGTACTTC CASRQGPRWTAGSYEQYF
once . TRBJ1-3 13 TRBV24-1 TGTGCCACCGGCGGGTCATCTGGAAACACCATATATTTT CATGGSSGNTIYF
once TRBD2 TRBJ2-3 17 TRBV5-4 TGTGCCAGCAGCTCCGGACTAGCGGGGGTTCTCGCAGATACGCAGTATTTT CASSSGLAGVLADTQYF
. . TRBJ1-4 13 TRBV6-5 TGTGCCACCTCGGACAATTCCAATGAAAAACTGTTTTTT CATSDNSNEKLFF
. TRBD1 TRBJ1-2 15 TRBV2 TGTGCCAGCAGATCCAACAGGGGGGCCTACTATGGCTACACCTTC CASRSNRGAYYGYTF
few . TRBJ2-7 13 TRBV9 TGTGCCAGCAGCGCCCGGACAGACCACGAGCAGTACTTC CASSARTDHEQYF
few . TRBJ1-2 14 TRBV6-5 TGTGCCAGCAGAGATTCTCGGACAGACTATGGCTACACCTTC CASRDSRTDYGYTF
. TRBD2 TRBJ2-1 18 TRBV9 TGTGCCAGCAGCGAGCCGTTAAGCGGGACCGACCTACAGAATGAGCAGTTCTTC CASSEPLSGTDLQNEQFF